The 28 T cell receptor beta chains below all came from one sample that was sequenced in a study of control samples from healthy donors and cancer patients (dated by TCRdb to about 2020). Libraries were made using the immunoSEQ multiplex PCR assay. TCRdb's version of the immuneACCESS table is confined to in-frame rearrangements and falls short of the full clone set. An unresolved V gene accounts for under half of the shortfall where checked; the remainder is of unknown origin. This sample has tens of thousands of clones in its table, and over 85% of those were observed once. Together, the top ten hold 23% of the sample. The sequencing sample was made of PBMCs. The receptors here all came from a woman aged 50 to 60 with head and neck cancer.

The rearrangement joins TRBV27 to TRBJ1-2; the match to TRBD1 covers 10 bases. The CDR3 is 17 residues long. J lost 8 bases, V lost 0 bases, and 12 bases had no gene match. The germline CDR1 and CDR2 sequences are MNHEY and SMNVEV (reference sequence). The CDR3 DNA is TGTGCCAGCAGTTTATCGGGTGGGGGACAGGGGAAAATCGGCTACACCTTC. This sequence encodes CASSLSGGGQGKIGYTF.

This chain links TRBV4-3 with TRBJ1-1, with 7 nucleotides matching TRBD1. The V gene's germline CDR1 is LGHNA and CDR2 YSLEER. The CDR3 contains 16 residues. V was clipped by 4 bases and J by 1 base; unmatched bases: 9. The CDR3 DNA is TGCGCCAGCAGCCGAAGAGAGGGACAGCCGAACACTGAAGCTTTCTTT. It encodes CASSRREGQPNTEAFF.

The rearrangement links TRBV11-2 to TRBJ2-7; maybe TRBD1 (5 bases). V dropped 5 bases and J dropped 3 bases, with 26 bases sitting between them. The CDR3 length is 18 residues. The germline gives CDR1 SGHAT, CDR2 FQNNGV. This CDR3 is CASSHFARERLVSYEQYF. The CDR3 DNA reads TGTGCCAGCAGCCACTTTGCCAGGGAACGCTTAGTTAGCTACGAGCAGTACTTC.

This chain connects TRBV5-1 to TRBJ2-3, with D perhaps matching TRBD2 (6 bases). The CDR3 is 13 amino acids. V was shortened by 4 bases and J by 3 bases, with 9 bases between the two germline ends. Per the germline V gene, CDR1 is SGHRS and CDR2 is YFSETQ. The CDR3, as DNA: TGCGCCAGCAGCCCCGGGGGAACAGATACGCAGTATTTT. Translation gives CASSPGGTDTQYF.

The CDR3 sequence: CATSRPGTSGKTQYF. CDR3 nucleotide sequence: TGTGCCACCAGCAGGCCCGGGACTAGCGGGAAGACCCAGTACTTC. This sequence joins TRBV15 and TRBJ2-5; 13 nucleotides align to TRBD2. The CDR3 has 15 amino acids. With V trimmed by 3 bases and J by 6 bases, 4 bases remained unmatched. Germline V gives CDR1 LNHNV, CDR2 YYDKDF (reference sequence).

The chain couples TRBV7-9 to TRBJ2-7; maybe TRBD1 (6 bases). The CDR3 has 16 residues. Trimming cost V 5 bases and J 7 bases, with 24 bases left between them. CDR1 and CDR2 from the germline V gene are SEHNR and FQNEAQ (reference sequence). This CDR3 reads CASSPDGQTGSWEQYF. CDR3 nucleotides: TGTGCCAGCAGCCCTGACGGACAGACTGGTAGTTGGGAGCAGTACTTC. The full variable domain, with the rest looked up from reference TRBV7-9 and TRBJ2-7, is DTGVSQNPRHKITKRGQNVTFRCDPISEHNRLYWYRQTLGQGPEFLTYFQNEAQLEKSRLLSDRFSAERPKGSFSTLEIQRTEQGDSAMYLCASSPDGQTGSWEQYFGPGTRLTVT.

The V call is TRBV7-2, the J call TRBJ1-1; 7 bases are a match to TRBD1. V lost 3 bases and J lost 0; bases outside the gene matches: 1. Looked up from germline, CDR1 is SGHTA and CDR2 is FQGNSA. The CDR3 totals 14 residues. The CDR3 spells CASSLGQLNTEAFF. CDR3 DNA sequence: TGTGCCAGCAGCTTGGGACAGCTGAACACTGAAGCTTTCTTT.

The chain is built from TRBV11-2 and TRBJ2-5, with 11 bases that match TRBD2. CDR1 and CDR2 from the germline V gene are SGHAT and FQNNGV. The CDR3 is made up of 16 amino acids. V was pared by 5 bases and J by 0 bases, with 5 bases of the junction left unmatched. The CDR3 DNA reads as TGTGCCAGCAGCCCCTATAGCGGGAGGGACCAAGAGACCCAGTACTTC. Protein: CASSPYSGRDQETQYF.

This clone came up once. The V gene is TRBV3-1 (or the pseudogene TRBV3-2), the J gene TRBJ1-4; D might be TRBD1 (6 bases). Looked up from germline, CDR1 is LGHDT and CDR2 is YNNKEL (reference sequence). The CDR3 totals 14 residues. The V end lost 4 bases, the J end lost 8 bases, and 14 bases lay between the germline ends. The CDR3 is CASSRRQANEKLFF. The CDR3 DNA reads as TGTGCCAGCAGCCGTCGACAGGCAAACGAAAAACTGTTTTTT.

The rearrangement joins TRBV30 to TRBJ2-3; 7 positions agree with TRBD1. From germline, CDR1 is GTSNPN and CDR2 SVGIG (reference sequence). The J segment lost 1 base and the V segment lost 8 bases, leaving 6 bases of the junction unmatched. This CDR3 is 13 amino acids long. The DNA of the CDR3 is TGTGCCGAAGGGGGCGCGGGCACAGATACGCAGTATTTT. This translates into CAEGGAGTDTQYF.

The chain recombines TRBV28 with TRBJ2-5; D is uncertain. Trimming left V 5 bases short and J 3 bases short, with 4 bases between. Looked up from germline, CDR1 is MDHEN and CDR2 is SYDVKM. The CDR3 sequence is 11 residues long. The CDR3 loop is CASSIKETQYF. The DNA of the CDR3 is TGTGCCAGCAGTATCAAAGAGACCCAGTACTTC.

J is TRBJ2-3 and V is TRBV28, with a weak D call TRBD2 (6 bases). With 2 bases removed from V and 2 bases from J, the gap between germline ends came to 14 bases. Germline V CDR1 and CDR2: MDHEN, SYDVKM. The CDR3 covers 16 residues. The CDR3 coding sequence is TGTGCCAGCAGTTTACCCGTGGGGGGACCCACAGATACGCAGTATTTT. Translating gives CASSLPVGGPTDTQYF.

The chain joins TRBV3-1 (or the pseudogene TRBV3-2) to TRBJ1-4, with 7 nucleotides matching TRBD1. Trimming at V came to 5 bases and at J to 0 bases, leaving 3 bases not matched to a gene. CDR1 and CDR2 (germline): LGHDT, YNNKEL (reference sequence). This CDR3 contains 15 residues. The CDR3 region is CASSETGATNEKLFF. CDR3 nucleotides: TGTGCCAGCAGCGAAACAGGGGCAACTAATGAAAAACTGTTTTTT.

The chain employs TRBV7-9 and TRBJ1-1, with D unclear. V was trimmed by 2 bases and J by 2 bases, leaving 9 bases between them. The CDR3 consists of 14 residues. Germline V gene data show CDR1 as SEHNR and CDR2 as FQNEAQ (reference sequence). This CDR3 is CASSLFSGNTEAFF. CDR3 nucleotide sequence: TGTGCCAGCAGCTTATTTTCGGGTAACACTGAAGCTTTCTTT.

The chain has TRBV7-2 and TRBJ2-1; D may correspond to TRBD1 or TRBD2 (5 bases each). Germline loops: CDR1 SGHTA, CDR2 FQGNSA. With 5 bases removed from V and 10 bases from J, the gap between germline ends came to 15 bases. There are 13 residues in the CDR3. CDR3 residues: CASSRPGAAEQFF. The CDR3 DNA reads TGTGCCAGCAGCCGACCCGGGGCCGCCGAGCAGTTCTTC. Drawing the rest from reference TRBV7-2 and TRBJ2-1, the complete variable domain is GAGVSQSPSNKVTEKGKDVELRCDPISGHTALYWYRQSLGQGLEFLIYFQGNSAPDKSGLPSDRFSAERTGGSVSTLTIQRTQQEDSAVYLCASSRPGAAEQFFGPGTRLTVL.

The chain carries TRBV5-4 and TRBJ1-2; 10 nucleotides match TRBD1. This CDR3 comprises 15 residues. J gave up 2 bases and V 5 bases, and 6 bases lay outside the gene matches. Germline CDR1 and CDR2: SGHNT and YYREEE (reference sequence). The CDR3 reads CASRSPGQGNYGYTF. The CDR3, as DNA: TGTGCCAGCAGGTCTCCGGGACAGGGGAACTATGGCTACACCTTC.

This clone was seen once. The chain is built from TRBV6-5 and TRBJ2-7, with a tentative D call TRBD1 (6 bases). Germline-derived CDR1 and CDR2 are MNHEY and SVGAGI. This CDR3 is built from 14 residues. Trimming removed 0 bases at V and 3 bases at J, with 9 bases between. The CDR3 DNA follows: TGTGCCAGCAGTTACTCAGGACAGTTCTACGAGCAGTACTTC. This translates into CASSYSGQFYEQYF.

The V and J genes are TRBV7-3 and TRBJ2-7; D remains ambiguous. CDR1 and CDR2 from the germline V gene are SGHTA and FQGTGA. V lost 2 bases and J lost 0, with 5 bases in between. This CDR3 has 13 residues. This CDR3 is CASSLGFSYEQYF. The CDR3 nucleotides read TGTGCCAGCAGCTTAGGGTTCTCCTACGAGCAGTACTTC.

The chain couples TRBV23-1 to TRBJ2-7; 9 nucleotides agree with TRBD1. TRBV23-1 is an ORF; its function is uncertain. Unmatched junction bases numbered 10, after V lost 4 bases and J lost 6 bases. The CDR3 is made up of 15 amino acids. CDR3 loop: CASSLIPGQGGEQYF. CDR3 sequence (DNA): TGCGCCAGCAGTCTAATACCGGGACAGGGAGGCGAGCAGTACTTC.

V gene TRBV4-3 combines with J gene TRBJ2-7; weak D call: TRBD1 (5 bases). Germline assignment: CDR1 LGHNA and CDR2 YSLEER. V lost 4 bases and J 1 base, leaving 11 bases between the germline ends. This CDR3 has 14 residues. The CDR3 here is CASSRIRGSYEQYF. CDR3 in DNA: TGCGCCAGCAGCCGTATTAGGGGTTCCTACGAGCAGTACTTC.

The V gene is TRBV19, the J gene TRBJ2-7, with 9 bases lining up with TRBD1. The CDR3 runs 17 residues. Germline values: CDR1 LNHDA, CDR2 SQIVND (reference sequence). The V gene end was trimmed by 0 bases and the J gene end by 2 bases; junction bases not matched to a gene: 8. The CDR3, as DNA: TGTGCCAGTAGTATAGATCTCCGGACAGGGGTTACCTACGAGCAGTACTTC. As protein: CASSIDLRTGVTYEQYF.

About this clone itself: One end of the junction varies from germline; a read error may be responsible. The chain is built from TRBV2 and TRBJ1-3; D gene unclear. CDR1 is SNHLY, CDR2 FYNNEI, per germline. The CDR3 has 11 amino acids. The CDR3 sequence is CASSVADREMF. Written as DNA, the CDR3 is TGTGCCAGCAGTGTAGCCGACCGAGAAATGTTT.

The V gene is TRBV7-2, the J gene TRBJ2-3; TRBD2 matches at 9 bases. Looked up from germline, CDR1 is SGHTA and CDR2 is FQGNSA. The CDR3 has 15 residues. The V gene end was trimmed by 4 bases and the J gene end by 4 bases; junction bases not matched to a gene: 6. The CDR3 nucleotides are TGTGCCAGCAGCTCCTATAGCGGGAGCTCAGATACGCAGTATTTT. The encoded protein is CASSSYSGSSDTQYF.

This chain uses TRBV5-1 with TRBJ2-7; D is possibly TRBD1 or TRBD2 (5 bases each). V dropped 4 bases and J dropped 2 bases, with 16 bases sitting between them. Germline loops: CDR1 SGHRS, CDR2 YFSETQ. This CDR3 has 15 amino acids. The CDR3 DNA reads TGCGCCAGCAGCACTCTGGGAGACAGAACCTACGAGCAGTACTTC. This encodes CASSTLGDRTYEQYF.

The chain couples TRBV2 to TRBJ2-7; unclear D gene. The CDR3 consists of 15 residues. Germline lookup yields CDR1 SNHLY and CDR2 FYNNEI. The ends were cut back, 5 bases at V and 0 bases at J, with 14 bases in the middle. The CDR3 sequence is CASSYEGRSSYEQYF. CDR3 sequence (DNA): TGTGCCAGCAGTTACGAAGGCCGGAGCTCCTACGAGCAGTACTTC.

The chain has TRBV6-5 and TRBJ1-5; D unclear. Trimming removed 0 bases at V and 8 bases at J, with 8 bases between. The CDR3 has 13 residues. Germline lookup yields CDR1 MNHEY and CDR2 SVGAGI. CDR3 amino acids: CASSYSNREPQHF. The CDR3 region has the DNA TGTGCCAGCAGTTACTCGAATCGAGAGCCCCAGCATTTT.

This chain joins TRBV27 and TRBJ1-1; TRBD1 is a possible D gene (6 bases). The germline CDR1 and CDR2 sequences are MNHEY and SMNVEV (reference sequence). V was pared by 2 bases and J by 6 bases, with 10 bases between. The CDR3 loop spans 13 amino acids. CDR3 region: CASSLAGDAEAFF. In nucleotides, the CDR3 is TGTGCCAGCAGTTTAGCAGGGGATGCTGAAGCTTTCTTT.

This clone has a handful of counts. The chain carries TRBV14 and TRBJ2-1; D uncertain. Germline lookup yields CDR1 SGHDN and CDR2 FVKESK. CDR3 length equals 13 residues. V shed 3 bases and J shed 12 bases, with 15 bases lying between them. The CDR3 sequence: CASSHSHLKLQFF. For the CDR3, the DNA is TGTGCCAGCAGCCACTCCCACCTTAAACTGCAGTTCTTC.